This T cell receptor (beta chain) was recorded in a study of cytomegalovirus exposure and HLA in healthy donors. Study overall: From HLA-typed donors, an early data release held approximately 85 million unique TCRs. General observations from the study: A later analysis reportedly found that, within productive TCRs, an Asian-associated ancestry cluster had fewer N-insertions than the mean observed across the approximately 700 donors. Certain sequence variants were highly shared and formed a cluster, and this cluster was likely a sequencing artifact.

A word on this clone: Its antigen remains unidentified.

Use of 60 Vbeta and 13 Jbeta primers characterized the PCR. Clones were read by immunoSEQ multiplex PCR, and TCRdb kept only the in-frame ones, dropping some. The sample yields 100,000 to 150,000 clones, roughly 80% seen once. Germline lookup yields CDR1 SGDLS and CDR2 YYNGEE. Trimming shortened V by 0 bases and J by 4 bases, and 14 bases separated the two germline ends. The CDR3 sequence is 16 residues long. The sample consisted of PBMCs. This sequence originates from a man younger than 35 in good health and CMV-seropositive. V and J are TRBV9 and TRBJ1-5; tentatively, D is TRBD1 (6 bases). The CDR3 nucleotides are TGTGCCAGCAGCGTAGGGTTAGGGGGGGAGAATCAGCCCCAGCATTTT. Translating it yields CASSVGLGGENQPQHF.